The rows below give T cell receptor beta chains drawn from one sample of a study of blood T cell repertoires in COVID-19. TCRdb's copy holds only in-frame clones and misses some; the assay was immunoSEQ multiplex PCR. Of about 250,000 clones detected, 65% to 90% appear once; the ten largest clones hold approximately 4.9%. The sequencing sample was made of peripheral blood. These receptors all come from an elderly woman with active or convalescent COVID-19. CDR3s include the opening cysteine and the closing phenylalanine or tryptophan. Fields, in order: D gene, clone size, V gene, CDR3 length, J gene, CDR3 protein, CDR3 DNA. The D gene is left open where the match is weak. A clone size is listed for some rows: how often the clone was seen (once, few, many), or a class if it is expanded.

D: TRBD1; size: once; V: TRBV5-1; length: 15; J: TRBJ1-1; CDR3: CASSITRTGGSEAFF; DNA: TGCGCCAGCAGCATCACCCGGACAGGGGGCAGTGAAGCTTTCTTT
D: -; size: -; V: TRBV5-1; length: 13; J: TRBJ2-2; CDR3: CASSATGQRELFF; DNA: TGCGCCAGCAGCGCGACCGGACAGAGGGAGCTGTTTTTT
D: TRBD1; size: once; V: TRBV10-3; length: 12; J: TRBJ2-4; CDR3: CAISPDRDIQYF; DNA: TGTGCCATCAGTCCGGACAGGGACATTCAGTACTTC
D: TRBD1; size: -; V: TRBV5-1; length: 13; J: TRBJ1-4; CDR3: CASGTGDNEKLFF; DNA: TGCGCCAGCGGGACAGGGGACAATGAAAAACTGTTTTTT
D: -; size: -; V: TRBV5-6; length: 16; J: TRBJ1-1; CDR3: CASSWGGRGLNTEAFF; DNA: TGTGCCAGCAGCTGGGGCGGGAGGGGTTTGAACACTGAAGCTTTCTTT
D: TRBD1; size: -; V: TRBV28; length: 18; J: TRBJ1-5; CDR3: CASSPMDRGRVSNQPQHF; DNA: TGTGCCAGCAGTCCCATGGACAGGGGGCGAGTTAGCAATCAGCCCCAGCATTTT
D: TRBD2; size: once; V: TRBV5-4; length: 16; J: TRBJ2-3; CDR3: CASSLGTRRVTDTQYF; DNA: TGTGCCAGCAGCTTGGGGACTAGGAGGGTGACAGATACGCAGTATTTT
D: TRBD1; size: -; V: TRBV4-1; length: 15; J: TRBJ2-7; CDR3: CASSQAGQGAYEQYF; DNA: TGCGCCAGCAGCCAGGCGGGACAGGGGGCTTACGAGCAGTACTTC
D: -; size: -; V: TRBV3-1/TRBV3-2; length: 14; J: TRBJ2-7; CDR3: CASSYWTETYEQYF; DNA: TGTGCCAGCAGCTACTGGACAGAAACCTACGAGCAGTACTTC
D: TRBD2; size: -; V: TRBV18; length: 15; J: TRBJ2-3; CDR3: CASKPGASGTDTQYF; DNA: TGTGCCAGCAAGCCGGGGGCTAGCGGGACAGATACGCAGTATTTT
D: TRBD1; size: -; V: TRBV3-1/TRBV3-2; length: 15; J: TRBJ1-2; CDR3: CASSQAGTTGGGYTF; DNA: TGTGCCAGCAGCCAAGCCGGAACGACAGGGGGGGGCTACACCTTC
D: -; size: -; V: TRBV10-1; length: 13; J: TRBJ1-1; CDR3: CASSRTMNTEAFF; DNA: TGCGCCAGCAGCCGAACTATGAACACTGAAGCTTTCTTT
D: TRBD1; size: -; V: TRBV6-5; length: 14; J: TRBJ2-1; CDR3: CASSRDRVVNEQFF; DNA: TGTGCCAGCTCCCGGGACAGGGTGGTCAATGAGCAGTTCTTC
D: -; size: -; V: TRBV5-1; length: 14; J: TRBJ1-1; CDR3: CASSFGTLNTEAFF; DNA: TGCGCCAGCAGCTTCGGGACACTCAACACTGAAGCTTTCTTT
D: TRBD1; size: -; V: TRBV15; length: 14; J: TRBJ2-7; CDR3: CATSSQGTVDEQYF; DNA: TGTGCCACCAGCAGTCAAGGGACAGTCGACGAGCAGTACTTC
D: TRBD2; size: -; V: TRBV5-1; length: 20; J: TRBJ2-3; CDR3: CASSFYLTSGRTQRTDTQYF; DNA: TGCGCCAGCAGCTTCTACTTGACTAGCGGGAGGACCCAACGCACAGATACGCAGTATTTT
D: -; size: once; V: TRBV6-1; length: 14; J: TRBJ1-6; CDR3: CASSDGGGTSPLHF; DNA: TGTGCCAGCAGTGACGGGGGGGGAACTTCACCCCTCCACTTT
D: TRBD2; size: -; V: TRBV4-2; length: 16; J: TRBJ2-2; CDR3: CASSQLLAANTGELFF; DNA: TGTGCCAGCAGCCAATTGCTAGCGGCGAACACCGGGGAGCTGTTTTTT
D: -; size: -; V: TRBV29-1; length: 15; J: TRBJ1-3; CDR3: CSVMNPGQAGNTIYF; DNA: TGCAGCGTTATGAACCCAGGACAAGCTGGAAACACCATATATTTT
D: TRBD2; size: -; V: TRBV27; length: 17; J: TRBJ2-1; CDR3: CASRDDSGAGGINEQFF; DNA: TGTGCCAGCAGGGACGACTCTGGAGCGGGAGGGATCAATGAGCAGTTCTTC
D: TRBD1; size: once; V: TRBV5-1; length: 20; J: TRBJ1-2; CDR3: CASSLRVSRQGASANYGYTF; DNA: TGCGCCAGCAGCTTGAGGGTTTCCAGACAGGGGGCATCAGCTAACTATGGCTACACCTTC
D: TRBD1; size: -; V: TRBV6-6; length: 16; J: TRBJ2-7; CDR3: CASIHTPGQGTHEQYF; DNA: TGTGCCAGCATTCACACGCCGGGACAGGGAACCCACGAGCAGTACTTC
D: -; size: -; V: TRBV9; length: 15; J: TRBJ2-1; CDR3: CASSPSGSSYNEQFF; DNA: TGTGCCAGCAGCCCAAGCGGGTCCTCCTACAATGAGCAGTTCTTC
D: TRBD2; size: -; V: TRBV28; length: 16; J: TRBJ2-5; CDR3: CASSPLLEPGGETQYF; DNA: TGTGCCAGCAGTCCCCTTTTGGAGCCGGGAGGGGAGACCCAGTACTTC
D: TRBD2; size: -; V: TRBV3-1/TRBV3-2; length: 14; J: TRBJ2-1; CDR3: CASSLAGGLNEQFF; DNA: TGTGCCAGCAGCCTGGCGGGGGGCCTCAATGAGCAGTTCTTC
D: -; size: -; V: TRBV7-6; length: 16; J: TRBJ2-1; CDR3: CASSLEGQGPHNEQFF; DNA: TGTGCCAGCAGCTTAGAAGGTCAGGGCCCCCACAATGAGCAGTTCTTC
D: -; size: -; V: TRBV3-1/TRBV3-2; length: 15; J: TRBJ2-3; CDR3: CASSHGGSRTDTQYF; DNA: TGTGCCAGCAGCCATGGGGGCTCCAGGACAGATACGCAGTATTTT
D: -; size: -; V: TRBV11-3; length: 13; J: TRBJ1-2; CDR3: CASSYRTQEADTF; DNA: TGTGCCAGCAGCTACAGAACACAGGAAGCAGACACCTTC
D: -; size: -; V: TRBV6-5; length: 11; J: TRBJ1-2; CDR3: CASTAGDGYTF; DNA: TGTGCCAGCACCGCAGGGGATGGCTACACCTTC
D: TRBD1; size: -; V: TRBV7-8; length: 15; J: TRBJ1-2; CDR3: CASSEPGTGPEGYTF; DNA: TGTGCCAGCAGCGAACCCGGGACAGGGCCGGAGGGCTACACCTTC
D: TRBD1; size: once; V: TRBV10-1; length: 17; J: TRBJ1-1; CDR3: CASTNFGQGAANTEAFF; DNA: TGCGCCAGCACTAATTTCGGACAGGGGGCGGCGAACACTGAAGCTTTCTTT
D: TRBD2; size: -; V: TRBV27; length: 15; J: TRBJ2-1; CDR3: CASSEPGLARNEQFF; DNA: TGTGCCAGCAGTGAACCGGGACTAGCGCGGAATGAGCAGTTCTTC
D: -; size: -; V: TRBV24-1; length: 14; J: TRBJ1-4; CDR3: CATSPKSGGEKLFF; DNA: TGTGCCACCAGTCCTAAAAGCGGCGGAGAAAAACTGTTTTTT
D: -; size: -; V: TRBV19; length: 12; J: TRBJ1-1; CDR3: CATRPGFSEAFF; DNA: TGTGCCACCCGTCCGGGGTTTTCTGAAGCTTTCTTT
D: -; size: -; V: TRBV19; length: 15; J: TRBJ2-7; CDR3: CASSSAGSPMGEQYF; DNA: TGTGCCAGTAGTTCCGCAGGGTCCCCAATGGGAGAGCAGTACTTC
D: -; size: -; V: TRBV28; length: 13; J: TRBJ1-6; CDR3: CASSLGSGSPLHF; DNA: TGTGCCAGCAGTTTAGGCTCTGGCTCACCCCTCCACTTT
D: -; size: -; V: TRBV28; length: 14; J: TRBJ2-7; CDR3: CASSLADSSYEQYF; DNA: TGTGCCAGCAGTTTAGCTGACAGCTCCTACGAGCAGTACTTC
D: -; size: -; V: TRBV4-1; length: 14; J: TRBJ1-4; CDR3: CASSQDRAGEKLFF; DNA: TGCGCCAGCAGCCAAGATCGGGCAGGGGAAAAACTGTTTTTT
D: TRBD1; size: -; V: TRBV5-4; length: 13; J: TRBJ2-7; CDR3: CASSWTGVHEQYF; DNA: TGTGCCAGCAGCTGGACAGGGGTCCACGAGCAGTACTTC
D: -; size: -; V: TRBV28; length: 15; J: TRBJ1-3; CDR3: CASSLSGADGNTIYF; DNA: TGTGCCAGCAGTTTATCAGGGGCAGACGGAAACACCATATATTTT
D: -; size: -; V: TRBV6-1; length: 13; J: TRBJ2-5; CDR3: CASSEDREETQYF; DNA: TGTGCCAGCAGTGAAGATCGGGAAGAGACCCAGTACTTC
D: TRBD1; size: -; V: TRBV5-8; length: 15; J: TRBJ2-3; CDR3: CASSPRGTGRDTQYF; DNA: TGTGCCAGCAGCCCCCGCGGGACAGGGCGAGATACGCAGTATTTT
D: -; size: -; V: TRBV6-1; length: 15; J: TRBJ1-6; CDR3: CASSEAISINSPLHF; DNA: TGTGCCAGCAGTGAAGCGATCAGTATTAATTCACCCCTCCACTTT
D: -; size: -; V: TRBV5-6; length: 14; J: TRBJ1-2; CDR3: CASSPGRGSYGYTF; DNA: TGTGCCAGCAGCCCAGGGCGAGGAAGCTATGGCTACACCTTC
D: TRBD1; size: -; V: TRBV3-1/TRBV3-2; length: 14; J: TRBJ1-2; CDR3: CASSQSDRADGYTF; DNA: TGTGCCAGCAGCCAATCCGACAGGGCGGACGGCTACACCTTC
D: -; size: -; V: TRBV15; length: 15; J: TRBJ2-1; CDR3: CATSMGSGGRNEQFF; DNA: TGTGCCACCAGCATGGGGAGCGGAGGGCGGAATGAGCAGTTCTTC
D: -; size: -; V: TRBV7-2; length: 12; J: TRBJ1-1; CDR3: CASSFARVQAFF; DNA: TGTGCCAGCAGCTTTGCGAGGGTTCAAGCTTTCTTT
D: -; size: -; V: TRBV6-5; length: 13; J: TRBJ1-4; CDR3: CASRVATNEKLFF; DNA: TGTGCCAGCAGAGTAGCAACTAATGAAAAACTGTTTTTT
D: TRBD1; size: -; V: TRBV5-6; length: 16; J: TRBJ1-1; CDR3: CASSRYRGEMNTEAFF; DNA: TGTGCCAGCAGCAGATACAGGGGGGAGATGAACACTGAAGCTTTCTTT
D: TRBD1; size: -; V: TRBV2; length: 12; J: TRBJ1-4; CDR3: CASRTGGQKLFF; DNA: TGTGCCAGCAGGACAGGGGGCCAGAAACTGTTTTTT
D: -; size: once; V: TRBV1; length: 17; J: TRBJ1-5; CDR3: CTSTPRGRGNSNQPQHF; DNA: TGCACCAGCACCCCAAGGGGCAGGGGAAATAGCAATCAGCCCCAGCATTTT